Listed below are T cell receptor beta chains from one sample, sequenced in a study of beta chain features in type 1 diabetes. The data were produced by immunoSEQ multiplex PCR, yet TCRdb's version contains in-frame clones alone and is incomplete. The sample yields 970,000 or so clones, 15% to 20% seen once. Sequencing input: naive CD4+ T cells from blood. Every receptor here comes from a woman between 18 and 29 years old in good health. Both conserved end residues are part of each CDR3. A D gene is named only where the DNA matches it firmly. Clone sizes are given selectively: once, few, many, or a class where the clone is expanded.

CDR3 protein: CASSFGFGNQPQHF
CDR3 DNA: TGTGCCAGCAGTTTTGGGTTCGGCAATCAGCCCCAGCATTTT
J gene: TRBJ1-5
D gene: NA
V gene: TRBV27
clone size: few

CDR3 protein: CASSLAAGGAYEQYF
CDR3 DNA: TGTGCCAGCAGCTTAGCTGCGGGAGGGGCTTACGAGCAGTACTTC
J gene: TRBJ2-7
D gene: TRBD2
V gene: TRBV11-2
clone size: NA

CDR3 protein: CASSFRSNYEQYF
CDR3 DNA: TGTGCCAGCAGCTTCAGGAGTAACTACGAGCAGTACTTC
J gene: TRBJ2-7
D gene: NA
V gene: TRBV11-3
clone size: few

CDR3 protein: CASSVDLAGGETQYF
CDR3 DNA: TGTGCCAGCAGCGTAGATCTAGCGGGAGGAGAGACCCAGTACTTC
J gene: TRBJ2-5
D gene: TRBD2
V gene: TRBV9
clone size: few

CDR3 protein: CASSLQGQDQETQYF
CDR3 DNA: TGTGCCAGCAGCCTTCAAGGACAGGACCAAGAGACCCAGTACTTC
J gene: TRBJ2-5
D gene: TRBD1
V gene: TRBV11-2
clone size: few

CDR3 protein: CSATLFNEQFF
CDR3 DNA: TGCAGTGCTACCTTATTCAATGAGCAGTTCTTC
J gene: TRBJ2-1
D gene: NA
V gene: TRBV20-1
clone size: few

CDR3 protein: CASRAGQPYTDTQYF
CDR3 DNA: TGTGCCAGCAGGGCTGGACAGCCTTACACAGATACGCAGTATTTT
J gene: TRBJ2-3
D gene: NA
V gene: TRBV11-2
clone size: NA

CDR3 protein: CASSQEMGSNEQFF
CDR3 DNA: TGCGCCAGCAGCCAAGAGATGGGGTCCAATGAGCAGTTCTTC
J gene: TRBJ2-1
D gene: NA
V gene: TRBV4-1
clone size: few

CDR3 protein: CASSGPSKFGYTF
CDR3 DNA: TGTGCCAGCAGTGGTCCGTCTAAATTTGGCTACACCTTC
J gene: TRBJ1-2
D gene: NA
V gene: TRBV27
clone size: NA

CDR3 protein: CASSLGGWDYQTGELFF
CDR3 DNA: TGTGCCAGCAGCTTAGGGGGCTGGGACTACCAAACCGGGGAGCTGTTTTTT
J gene: TRBJ2-2
D gene: TRBD2
V gene: TRBV7-9
clone size: NA

CDR3 protein: CASVAGGASYEQYF
CDR3 DNA: TGTGCCAGCGTAGCGGGAGGAGCTTCCTACGAGCAGTACTTC
J gene: TRBJ2-7
D gene: TRBD2
V gene: TRBV28
clone size: NA

CDR3 protein: CASHPGLAVNTGELFF
CDR3 DNA: TGTGCCAGCCACCCGGGACTAGCGGTGAACACCGGGGAGCTGTTTTTT
J gene: TRBJ2-2
D gene: TRBD2
V gene: TRBV7-6
clone size: NA

CDR3 protein: CASTAGRGTEAFF
CDR3 DNA: TGTGCCAGTACGGCGGGAAGAGGGACTGAAGCTTTCTTT
J gene: TRBJ1-1
D gene: NA
V gene: TRBV19
clone size: NA

CDR3 protein: CASSPPDRDQPQHF
CDR3 DNA: TGCGCCAGCAGCCCTCCGGACCGAGATCAGCCCCAGCATTTT
J gene: TRBJ1-5
D gene: NA
V gene: TRBV4-1
clone size: few

CDR3 protein: CASSLGAAREVFF
CDR3 DNA: TGTGCCAGCAGTTTAGGAGCGGCCCGAGAGGTGTTTTTT
J gene: TRBJ2-2
D gene: NA
V gene: TRBV28
clone size: few

CDR3 protein: CSVAEGIYEQYF
CDR3 DNA: TGCAGCGTTGCGGAAGGCATCTACGAGCAGTACTTC
J gene: TRBJ2-7
D gene: NA
V gene: TRBV29-1
clone size: few

CDR3 protein: CASSFDGGEQYF
CDR3 DNA: TGTGCCAGCAGCTTTGACGGTGGCGAGCAGTACTTC
J gene: TRBJ2-7
D gene: NA
V gene: TRBV7-2
clone size: few

CDR3 protein: CASSGREKQGGNQPQHF
CDR3 DNA: TGTGCCAGCAGTGGAAGAGAGAAACAGGGCGGCAATCAGCCCCAGCATTTT
J gene: TRBJ1-5
D gene: NA
V gene: TRBV6-1
clone size: few

CDR3 protein: CATSREGFGFRLSYNEQFF
CDR3 DNA: TGTGCCACCAGCAGAGAAGGGTTTGGGTTCCGGTTGTCCTACAATGAGCAGTTCTTC
J gene: TRBJ2-1
D gene: NA
V gene: TRBV15
clone size: NA

CDR3 protein: CATGNTGELFF
CDR3 DNA: TGCGCCACGGGTAACACCGGGGAGCTGTTTTTT
J gene: TRBJ2-2
D gene: NA
V gene: TRBV10-2
clone size: NA

CDR3 protein: CASSGISGTPLTWDYGYTF
CDR3 DNA: TGTGCCAGCAGTGGAATCTCCGGGACACCATTAACGTGGGACTATGGCTACACCTTC
J gene: TRBJ1-2
D gene: NA
V gene: TRBV6-1
clone size: NA

CDR3 protein: CASSLGGPRADTQYF
CDR3 DNA: TGTGCCAGCAGCTTAGGAGGGCCTAGGGCAGATACGCAGTATTTT
J gene: TRBJ2-3
D gene: NA
V gene: TRBV11-2
clone size: NA

CDR3 protein: CASSLPRDRGPNEQFF
CDR3 DNA: TGTGCCAGCAGCTTACCCCGGGACAGGGGCCCCAATGAGCAGTTCTTC
J gene: TRBJ2-1
D gene: TRBD1
V gene: TRBV7-8
clone size: NA